Below are 26 T cell receptor beta chains sequenced from a single sample in a study of T cells in localized non-small cell lung cancer. Libraries were prepared by immunoSEQ multiplex PCR; TCRdb keeps only in-frame clonotypes and omits some of them. Seen here are about 33,000 clones, about 92% observed once, and the top ten hold 2.1%. The sample was peripheral blood, taken before any cancer treatment. All receptors come from a female donor over 55 with stage I lung adenocarcinoma.

The chain recombines TRBV28 with TRBJ2-7; D possibly corresponds to TRBD1 (5 bases). V was trimmed by 2 bases and J by 2 bases, leaving 7 bases between them. CDR3 length equals 13 residues. Germline V CDR1 and CDR2: MDHEN, SYDVKM. In DNA, the CDR3 is TGTGCCAGCAGTTTAAGGGGCCCCTACGAGCAGTACTTC. Protein product: CASSLRGPYEQYF.

The V call is TRBV6-6, the J call TRBJ2-3; D perhaps matches TRBD2 (6 bases). Germline CDR1 and CDR2: MNHNY and SVGAGI (reference sequence). The V gene lost 0 bases and the J gene lost 4 bases, with 14 bases spanning the gap. CDR3 size: 16 residues. The CDR3, as DNA: TGTGCCAGCAGTTACTCGCCTAGCGTTGGACCAGATACGCAGTATTTT. Translating it yields CASSYSPSVGPDTQYF.

V gene TRBV10-3 combines with J gene TRBJ2-3, with 12 bases fitting TRBD2. Germline V CDR1 and CDR2: ENHRY, SYGVKD. The CDR3 consists of 16 residues. The trim removed 5 bases at V and 2 bases at J, leaving 5 bases unmatched. This chain's CDR3 is CAISLGLAGTTDTQYF. As DNA, the CDR3 is TGTGCCATCAGTTTAGGACTAGCGGGAACCACAGATACGCAGTATTTT.

This chain uses TRBV7-2 with TRBJ2-7; 7 bases are a match to TRBD2. This CDR3 is built from 15 residues. The junction had 4 bases not matched to a gene; V was cut back by 0 bases and J by 2 bases. Germline V gives CDR1 SGHTA, CDR2 FQGNSA. DNA of the CDR3: TGTGCCAGCAGCTTAGCCACCGGGACTACCTACGAGCAGTACTTC. Translated, it gives CASSLATGTTYEQYF.

V usage is TRBV5-1 and J usage is TRBJ2-7; D is possibly TRBD1 (6 bases). The CDR3 runs 14 residues. From germline, CDR1 is SGHRS and CDR2 YFSETQ. V was shortened by 0 bases and J by 4 bases, with 11 bases between the two germline ends. CDR3 bases: TGCGCCAGCAGCTTGGACAACGACAGGTACGAGCAGTACTTC. This codes for CASSLDNDRYEQYF.

The J gene is TRBJ1-2, the V gene TRBV5-1; D is unclear. From germline, CDR1 is SGHRS and CDR2 YFSETQ. Trimming stripped 0 bases from V and 3 bases from J, with 12 bases between. The CDR3 is 15 amino acids. CDR3 nucleotides: TGCGCCAGCAGCTTGGACGGCAGCTGGTACTATGGCTACACCTTC. Its translation: CASSLDGSWYYGYTF.

The rearrangement uses TRBV19 and TRBJ1-1; 7 bases are shared with TRBD1. Germline-derived CDR1 and CDR2 are LNHDA and SQIVND (reference sequence). The length of the CDR3 is 14 residues. Trimming cost V 6 bases and J 1 base; bases outside gene matches: 5. In DNA form, the CDR3 reads TGTGCCAGTAGACAGGGACAGCCGAACACTGAAGCTTTCTTT. Translating it yields CASRQGQPNTEAFF.

The chain links TRBV6-1 to TRBJ1-1; TRBD1 is a possible D gene (5 bases). Trimming cost V 6 bases and J 1 base, with 12 bases left between them. Germline CDR1 MNHNS, CDR2 SASEGT. CDR3 size: 14 residues. The CDR3 protein is CASSRVGENTEAFF. The CDR3 DNA reads as TGTGCCAGCAGCCGAGTAGGGGAGAACACTGAAGCTTTCTTT.

The V call is TRBV5-1, the J call TRBJ1-4; TRBD1 matches at 7 bases. V was clipped by 0 bases and J by 6 bases; unmatched bases: 2. CDR1 SGHRS and CDR2 YFSETQ come from the germline V gene. The CDR3 covers 14 residues. CDR3 protein: CASSLEGGYEKLFF. CDR3 nucleotide sequence: TGCGCCAGCAGCTTGGAAGGGGGCTATGAAAAACTGTTTTTT.

The rearrangement joins TRBV10-2 to TRBJ1-3; TRBD1 agrees at 9 bases. The J segment lost 8 bases and the V segment lost 0 bases, leaving 5 bases of the junction unmatched. The CDR3 covers 15 residues. Per the germline V gene, CDR1 is WSHSY and CDR2 is SAAADI. The CDR3 bases are TGCGCCAGCAGTGAGTCGGCGGGACAGGGTTACACCATATATTTT. As protein: CASSESAGQGYTIYF.

The chain is built from TRBV10-3 and TRBJ2-2, with a possible D match to TRBD1 (5 bases). The CDR3 spans 15 residues. The ends were cut back, 3 bases at V and 5 bases at J, with 13 bases in the middle. CDR1 is ENHRY, CDR2 SYGVKD, per germline. CDR3 in DNA: TGTGCCATCAGTGATGGAAGGGGTGGGACCGGGGAGCTGTTTTTT. It yields the protein CAISDGRGGTGELFF.

V gene TRBV5-6 combines with J gene TRBJ1-4; TRBD1 might be the D (5 bases). Germline-derived CDR1 and CDR2 are SGHDT and YYEEEE. The CDR3 extends over 16 amino acids. The V gene lost 6 bases and the J gene lost 0 bases, with 15 bases spanning the gap. Here the CDR3 reads CASTEWGIATNEKLFF. CDR3 coding DNA: TGTGCCAGCACCGAATGGGGGATTGCAACTAATGAAAAACTGTTTTTT.

The chain couples TRBV10-2 to TRBJ2-1; TRBD2 matches 13 bases. Germline V gene sequence: CDR1 WSHSY, CDR2 SAAADI. The CDR3 covers 18 residues. Trimming cost V 5 bases and J 10 bases; bases outside gene matches: 17. The CDR3 DNA reads as TGCGCCAGCAGTCCGCTTCCCCTACTAGCGGGGGGGCCCGTGGAGCAGTTCTTC. Translation: CASSPLPLLAGGPVEQFF.

The gene calls are TRBV6-5 and TRBJ2-7; 10 bases match TRBD2. The V and J ends lost 6 bases and 3 bases, in that order; junction bases with no gene match: 5. CDR3 length: 14 residues. The V gene's germline CDR1 is MNHEY and CDR2 SVGAGI. In nucleotides, the CDR3 is TGTGCCAGCAGCGCCCTAGCGGGGGTCTACGAGCAGTACTTC. Encoded protein: CASSALAGVYEQYF.

CDR3 sequence reads: CASSVGPSSGANVLTF. Written as DNA, the CDR3 is TGTGCCAGCAGCGTAGGGCCGTCCTCTGGGGCCAACGTCCTGACTTTC. The chain carries TRBV9 and TRBJ2-6; D gene ambiguous. Germline loops: CDR1 SGDLS, CDR2 YYNGEE. The CDR3 covers 16 residues. V was shortened by 0 bases and J by 0 bases, with 7 bases between the two germline ends.

The chain recombines TRBV4-3 with TRBJ2-1; possible D gene TRBD2, 5 bases. The CDR3 spans 15 residues. The germline gives CDR1 LGHNA, CDR2 YSLEER. V was cut by 1 base and J by 5 bases, with 12 bases left in between. CDR3 in amino acids: CASSQGLRANNEQFF. CDR3 in DNA: TGCGCCAGCAGCCAAGGCCTGAGGGCAAACAATGAGCAGTTCTTC.

CDR3 protein: CAWSVADYGYTF. Here the CDR3 DNA reads TGTGCCTGGAGTGTAGCCGATTATGGCTACACCTTC. The chain links TRBV30 to TRBJ1-2; D remains ambiguous. CDR1 and CDR2 (germline): GTSNPN, SVGIG (reference sequence). The CDR3 has 12 residues. Trimming cost V 0 bases and J 5 bases, with 7 bases left between them.

The chain couples TRBV25-1 to TRBJ2-2; 7 bases are a match to TRBD1. Germline values: CDR1 MGHDK, CDR2 SYGVNS. The CDR3 is 15 residues long. Germline trimming cut 6 bases from V and 1 base from J; bases unmatched to any gene: 5. This CDR3 reads CASSGGQVNTGELFF. CDR3 in DNA: TGTGCCAGCAGCGGTGGACAGGTGAACACCGGGGAGCTGTTTTTT.

This clone appeared a single time. CDR3 protein: CASKENMREMSKTEAFF. CDR3 nucleotide sequence: TGCGCCAGCAAGGAAAATATGCGGGAAATGTCGAAAACTGAAGCTTTCTTT. This sequence joins TRBV10-1 and TRBJ1-1; D not certain. CDR1 and CDR2 (germline): WNHNN, SYGVQD (reference sequence). The CDR3 loop spans 17 amino acids. V lost 7 bases, J lost 5 bases, and 26 bases lay in between.

The rearrangement links TRBV6-6 to TRBJ1-5; a weak D match, TRBD1 (6 bases). Trimming removed 7 bases at V and 0 bases at J, with 10 bases between. Per the germline V gene, CDR1 is MNHNY and CDR2 is SVGAGI (reference sequence). The length of the CDR3 is 14 residues. CDR3 loop: CASNKQGSNQPQHF. The CDR3 coding sequence is TGTGCCAGCAATAAACAGGGTAGCAATCAGCCCCAGCATTTT.

The chain carries TRBV11-2 and TRBJ1-1, with D unresolved. The V gene lost 0 bases and the J gene lost 6 bases, with 11 bases spanning the gap. Germline V gene data show CDR1 as SGHAT and CDR2 as FQNNGV. The CDR3 loop spans 14 amino acids. The CDR3 region has the DNA TGTGCCAGCAGCTTAGATGGAAGCCGAGCTGAAGCTTTCTTT. It is translated as CASSLDGSRAEAFF.

Points on this clone: This sample includes further DNA sequences coding for the same CDR3. The rearrangement uses TRBV4-3 and TRBJ1-6; TRBD1 might be the D (6 bases). Trimming removed 0 bases from V and 10 bases from J, with 13 bases in between. Germline CDR1 and CDR2: LGHNA and YSLEER. The CDR3 is made up of 15 amino acids. CDR3 nucleotide sequence: TGCGCCAGCAGCCAAGATAGGGGGGCAGGGTCACCCCTCCACTTT. Translation: CASSQDRGAGSPLHF.

The gene calls are TRBV6-1 and TRBJ1-2, with TRBD1 as a possible D gene (6 bases). Trimming left V 6 bases short and J 5 bases short, with 13 bases between. The CDR3 runs to 13 residues. Germline CDR1 reads MNHNS; CDR2 reads SASEGT. For the CDR3, the DNA is TGTGCCAGCAGCTTGGACAGAGAATATGGCTACACCTTC. Translated: CASSLDREYGYTF.

The chain carries TRBV30 and TRBJ1-6; D is possibly TRBD1 (5 bases). Between the trimmed V and J ends, which lost 5 bases and 9 bases, there was a span of 20 bases. The CDR3 runs 15 residues. CDR1 GTSNPN and CDR2 SVGIG come from the germline V gene (reference sequence). As DNA, the CDR3 is TGTGCCTGGTTGCCCGGGGGATTGATGCGTTCACCCCTCCACTTT. This codes for CAWLPGGLMRSPLHF.

The count of this clone is one. The chain recombines TRBV7-2 with TRBJ2-3; D gene ambiguous. Germline V gives CDR1 SGHTA, CDR2 FQGNSA. CDR3 length: 13 amino acids. The V end lost 4 bases, the J end lost 0 bases, and 5 bases lay between the germline ends. The CDR3 protein is CASSSPSTDTQYF. Written as DNA, the CDR3 is TGTGCCAGCAGCTCTCCTAGCACAGATACGCAGTATTTT.

The chain recombines TRBV29-1 with TRBJ1-1; 9 nucleotides match TRBD1. Germline V gene lookup returns CDR1 SQVTM and CDR2 ANQGSEA. The length of the CDR3 is 14 residues. V trimming: 7 bases; J trimming: 7 bases; junction bases outside the gene matches: 13. CDR3 residues: CSADPGTGLGEAFF. The CDR3 nucleotides are TGCAGCGCTGACCCCGGGACAGGGTTGGGTGAAGCTTTCTTT.